This T cell receptor (beta chain) comes out of a study of OX40 agonist ivuxolimab in advanced cancers. Study overall: Participants could have had prior anti-PD-1, anti-PD-L1 or anti-CTLA-4 therapy, and roughly 39% had some.

On this clone: Its antigen is not known.

Study conclusions and caveats: Low normalized T-cell clonal expansion was additionally recorded for some nonresponders. Dosing at 0.1 to 3.0 mg/kg was accompanied by clonal expansion of CD4+ and CD8+ blood T cells by week 6.

Germline V CDR1 and CDR2: SGHAT, FQNNGV. Deletions cut 6 bases from V and 4 bases from J, with 12 bases between. The CDR3 totals 13 residues. Repertoires were generated with immunoSEQ multiplex PCR, while TCRdb's copy carries only in-frame clones and drops some. The data hold some 71,000 clones, with less than 90% observed a single time. This TCR derives from an adult with an advanced solid tumor such as melanoma, head and neck, liver or kidney cancer. Sample: CD4+ or CD8+ T cells sorted from blood, taken in a trial of the OX40 agonist ivuxolimab. The J gene is TRBJ2-5, the V gene TRBV11-2, with D maybe TRBD1 (6 bases). CDR3 region: CASSYRVGETQYF. Written as DNA, the CDR3 is TGTGCCAGCAGTTACAGGGTAGGAGAGACCCAGTACTTC.